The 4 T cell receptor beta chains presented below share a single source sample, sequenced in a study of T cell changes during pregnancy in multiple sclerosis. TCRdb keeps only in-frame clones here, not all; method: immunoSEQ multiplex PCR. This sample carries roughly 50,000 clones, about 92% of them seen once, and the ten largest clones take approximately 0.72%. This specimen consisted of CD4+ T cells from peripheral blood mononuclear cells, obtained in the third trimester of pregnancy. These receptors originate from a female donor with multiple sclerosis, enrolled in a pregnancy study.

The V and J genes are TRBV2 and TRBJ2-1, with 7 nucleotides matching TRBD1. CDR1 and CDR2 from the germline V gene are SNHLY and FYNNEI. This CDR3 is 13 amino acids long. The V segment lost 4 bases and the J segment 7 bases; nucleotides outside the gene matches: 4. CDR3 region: CASSGPQGNEQFF. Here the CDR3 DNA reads TGTGCCAGCAGTGGGCCACAGGGGAATGAGCAGTTCTTC.

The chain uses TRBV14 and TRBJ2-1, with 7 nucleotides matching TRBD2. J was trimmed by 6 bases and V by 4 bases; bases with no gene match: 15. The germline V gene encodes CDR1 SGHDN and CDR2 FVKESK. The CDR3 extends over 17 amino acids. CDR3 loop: CASSRISGARGVNEQFF. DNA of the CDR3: TGTGCCAGCAGCCGGATAAGCGGGGCCCGAGGGGTCAATGAGCAGTTCTTC. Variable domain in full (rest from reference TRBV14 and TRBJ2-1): EAGVTQFPSHSVIEKGQTVTLRCDPISGHDNLYWYRRVMGKEIKFLLHFVKESKQDESGMPNNRFLAERTGGTYSTLKVQPAELEDSGVYFCASSRISGARGVNEQFFGPGTRLTVL.

The CDR3 loop reads CASSLAGVADTQYF. CDR3 sequence (DNA): TGCGCCAGCAGTCTAGCGGGAGTGGCAGATACGCAGTATTTT. The chain is built from TRBV5-1 and TRBJ2-3; 10 nucleotides agree with TRBD2. The ends lost 5 bases at V and 4 bases at J; junction bases unmatched: 4. This CDR3 region has 14 residues. Germline loops: CDR1 SGHRS, CDR2 YFSETQ.

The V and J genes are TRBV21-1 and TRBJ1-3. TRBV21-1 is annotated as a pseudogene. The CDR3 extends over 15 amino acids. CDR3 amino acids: CASSASGGTGNTIYF. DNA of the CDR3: TGTGCCAGCAGCGCCTCGGGAGGGACCGGAAACACCATATATTTT.